The rows below give T cell receptor beta chains drawn from one sample of a study of T cell clones after liver transplantation. Profiling relied on immunoSEQ multiplex PCR, and the TCRdb table lists in-frame clones only, not all of them. The repertoire holds about 80,000 clones, with about 84% as singletons. Sample: CD4+ T cells from blood, taken approximately 3.5 years after liver transplant. Receptor source: a human patient who received a liver transplant. Some T cells may be provided by the graft donor. Both conserved end residues are part of each CDR3. The D gene is left open where the match is weak. Only part of the rows carry a size: once, few, many, or a class if the clone is expanded.

j_call clone_size v_call cdr3_length d_call cdr3_aa cdr3_nt
TRBJ2-7 . TRBV6-1 14 TRBD1 CASSNRGPYYEQYF TGTGCCAGCAGTAACAGGGGGCCCTACTACGAGCAGTACTTC
TRBJ1-5 . TRBV28 16 TRBD1 CASSSGTGGSDQPQHF TGTGCCAGCAGTTCCGGGACAGGGGGCTCCGATCAGCCCCAGCATTTT
TRBJ2-3 . TRBV19 16 . CASSIYSGTVTDTQYF TGTGCCAGTAGTATTTATAGCGGTACCGTCACAGATACGCAGTATTTT
TRBJ1-1 . TRBV11-2 15 . CASSRVGRMNTEAFF TGTGCCAGCAGCCGCGTGGGACGGATGAACACTGAAGCTTTCTTT
TRBJ1-2 . TRBV7-8 14 TRBD1 CASSNRGEYYGYTF TGTGCCAGCAGCAACAGGGGTGAATACTATGGCTACACCTTC
TRBJ1-2 . TRBV15 12 . CATSRDFGGYTF TGTGCCACCAGCAGAGATTTTGGGGGCTACACCTTC
TRBJ2-7 . TRBV28 10 . CASASYEQYF TGTGCCAGCGCCTCCTACGAGCAGTACTTC
TRBJ2-7 medium-sized TRBV6-5 15 TRBD1 CASSSAGTGSHEQYF TGTGCCAGCAGTTCCGCCGGGACAGGATCGCACGAGCAGTACTTC
TRBJ1-2 . TRBV30 15 . CAWSVFLRRSYGYTF TGTGCCTGGAGTGTATTTTTACGGCGGAGCTATGGCTACACCTTC
TRBJ2-1 . TRBV5-1 13 . CASSRGGPNEQFF TGCGCCAGCAGTCGAGGGGGGCCCAATGAGCAGTTCTTC